This T cell receptor beta chain was captured by sequencing in a study of blood T cell repertoires in COVID-19. Overall study: COVID-19 samples, acute and convalescent, were from the United States, Italy and Spain. Nucleic acid was either cDNA or gDNA, and it came from T cells, B-cell-depleted T cells, or PBMCs.

CDR1 GTSNPN and CDR2 SVGIG come from the germline V gene (reference sequence). This CDR3 contains 16 residues. V lost 0 bases, J lost 11 bases, and 22 bases lay in between. In the study's own analysis: Amplified reference gene primers provided the basis for estimating nucleated cell counts. Method: immunoSEQ multiplex PCR; TCRdb's copy keeps in-frame clones and lacks some. V and J calls and clone size come straight from that table; D and trimming were deduced from the DNA. Of about 130,000 clones in the sample, approximately 87% are singletons; the top ten hold around 3.4%. V is TRBV30 and J is TRBJ1-4; weak D call: TRBD1 (6 bases). The receptor comes from a woman aged 60 to 75 with acute or convalescent COVID-19. The material sequenced was peripheral blood. CDR3 sequence: CAWSVTHGGGLGKLFF. The CDR3 DNA sequence: TGTGCCTGGAGTGTTACCCACGGGGGGGGCTTGGGGAAACTGTTTTTT.